These T cell receptor beta chains were read from a single sample in a study of CD8+ T cells in alopecia areata. The method was immunoSEQ multiplex PCR; TCRdb's version includes in-frame clones alone and lacks a portion of them. In the table there are 65,000 to 75,000 clones, roughly half of which are singletons. Sequenced material: CD8+ T cells sorted from blood, taken at week 0. These receptors were taken from a human donor with alopecia areata. The CDR3 runs from the conserved cysteine through the conserved F or W. A D gene is named only where the DNA matches it firmly. Size is stated for part of the rows, as once, few or many counts, or as a class when the clone is expanded.

>TRBD2|TRBV27|TRBJ2-1|few
CASSEFKRGEQFF
TGTGCCAGCAGTGAATTTAAGCGGGGGGAGCAGTTCTTC
>-|TRBV30|TRBJ2-7|few
CTLGRDGSYEQYF
TGCACCCTAGGGCGGGACGGTTCCTACGAGCAGTACTTC
>TRBD2|TRBV9|TRBJ2-1|-
CASSLGLADSKEEFF
TGTGCCAGCAGCTTGGGACTAGCGGATTCTAAGGAGGAGTTCTTC
>-|TRBV7-8|TRBJ2-7|-
CASSLERSGTYEQYF
TGTGCCAGCAGCTTAGAGAGGAGCGGCACCTACGAGCAGTACTTC
>-|TRBV29-1|TRBJ2-7|few
CSVRDYSSYEQYF
TGCAGCGTAAGAGACTATTCTTCCTACGAGCAGTACTTC
>TRBD2|TRBV15|TRBJ2-7|-
CATSRDRTSGFYEQYF
TGTGCCACCAGCAGAGATCGGACTAGCGGATTCTACGAGCAGTACTTC
>TRBD1|TRBV18|TRBJ2-2|few
CASSPSGQGAYSLGELFF
TGTGCCAGCTCACCATCCGGACAGGGGGCGTACTCCCTCGGGGAGCTGTTTTTT
>TRBD1|TRBV6-1|TRBJ1-5|few
CASSSSGGHQPQHF
TGTGCCAGCAGTTCCTCAGGGGGACATCAGCCCCAGCATTTT
>-|TRBV30|TRBJ2-1|few
CAWSVGPRNEQFF
TGTGCCTGGAGTGTGGGCCCCCGCAATGAGCAGTTCTTC
>-|TRBV27|TRBJ1-1|-
CASSAGTVSEAFF
TGTGCCAGCAGTGCCGGGACGGTCAGTGAAGCTTTCTTT
>-|TRBV28|TRBJ1-2|-
CASSSLGTAGGRGYTF
TGTGCCAGCAGTTCCCTTGGGACCGCCGGGGGGAGAGGCTACACCTTC
>TRBD2|TRBV7-9|TRBJ2-2|many
CALPKRETGELFF
TGTGCCCTCCCGAAGCGGGAGACCGGGGAGCTGTTTTTT
>TRBD1|TRBV30|TRBJ1-1|-
CAWNPRDRGTNTEAFF
TGTGCCTGGAATCCCCGGGACAGGGGAACCAACACTGAAGCTTTCTTT
>-|TRBV9|TRBJ2-2|-
CASSQGTGELFF
TGTGCCAGCAGCCAGGGAACCGGGGAGCTGTTTTTT
>-|TRBV7-9|TRBJ2-7|many
CASSLAGTVAYEQYF
TGTGCCAGCAGCTTAGCCGGGACTGTTGCCTACGAGCAGTACTTC
>-|TRBV29-1|TRBJ2-7|few
CSVEEGVYEQYF
TGCAGCGTTGAGGAGGGAGTCTACGAGCAGTACTTC
>TRBD1|TRBV29-1|TRBJ2-5|-
CSAEGQQPRETQYF
TGCAGCGCCGAGGGACAGCAACCCAGGGAGACCCAGTACTTC
>TRBD1|TRBV13|TRBJ2-5|once
CASSLEGAETQYF
TGTGCCAGCAGCTTAGAGGGGGCAGAGACCCAGTACTTC
>TRBD1|TRBV4-2|TRBJ1-1|-
CASSQGVGTGVNTEAFF
TGTGCCAGCAGCCAAGGGGTCGGGACAGGGGTGAACACTGAAGCTTTCTTT
>-|TRBV30|TRBJ1-5|-
CAWSEGGAYQPQHF
TGTGCCTGGAGTGAAGGTGGGGCCTATCAGCCCCAGCATTTT
>-|TRBV29-1|TRBJ2-7|-
CSVDDRYEQYF
TGCAGCGTTGATGACAGATACGAGCAGTACTTC
>-|TRBV29-1|TRBJ2-7|-
CSVGTVYEQYF
TGCAGCGTGGGGACGGTTTACGAGCAGTACTTC
>-|TRBV7-9|TRBJ1-5|-
CASGFGGIQPQHF
TGTGCCAGCGGTTTTGGAGGGATTCAGCCCCAGCATTTT
>TRBD2|TRBV7-3|TRBJ2-1|-
CASSSLAGPFDEQFF
TGTGCCAGCAGCTCACTAGCGGGGCCGTTTGATGAGCAGTTCTTC
>TRBD1|TRBV9|TRBJ2-1|-
CASTDRESYNEQFF
TGTGCCAGCACGGACAGGGAGTCCTACAATGAGCAGTTCTTC
>-|TRBV7-8|TRBJ2-3|-
CASSLATEIAADTQYF
TGTGCCAGCAGCTTAGCGACGGAAATAGCGGCAGATACGCAGTATTTT
>-|TRBV7-9|TRBJ2-2|many
CASSWRPENTGELFF
TGTGCCAGCAGCTGGCGTCCGGAGAACACCGGGGAGCTGTTTTTT
>-|TRBV27|TRBJ2-7|-
CASCTPGREQYF
TGTGCCAGTTGTACCCCAGGGCGGGAGCAGTACTTC
>-|TRBV29-1|TRBJ2-5|few
CSATDTQETQYF
TGCAGCGCTACGGACACCCAAGAGACCCAGTACTTC
>-|TRBV18|TRBJ1-1|-
CASSPQGRNTEAFF
TGTGCCAGCTCACCACAGGGTCGGAACACTGAAGCTTTCTTT
>TRBD1|TRBV30|TRBJ1-2|few
CAWSSGGNGYTF
TGTGCCTGGAGTTCAGGGGGCAATGGCTACACCTTC
>-|TRBV13|TRBJ2-5|-
CASSLGPLGETQYF
TGTGCCAGCAGCTTAGGACCCTTGGGGGAGACCCAGTACTTC
>-|TRBV4-1|TRBJ1-2|-
CASSQTDFAGGYTF
TGCGCCAGCAGCCAGACTGACTTCGCGGGCGGCTACACCTTC
>-|TRBV27|TRBJ2-1|few
CASRVSGGEQFF
TGTGCCAGCCGTGTGAGTGGGGGGGAGCAGTTCTTC
>-|TRBV30|TRBJ2-7|few
CAWRGTSYEQYF
TGTGCCTGGAGAGGGACCTCCTACGAGCAGTACTTC
>TRBD1|TRBV5-1|TRBJ2-1|-
CASSSGQGSDEQFF
TGCGCCAGCAGCTCCGGACAGGGAAGCGATGAGCAGTTCTTC
>-|TRBV6-4|TRBJ1-1|-
CASSDLTRRGFTEAFF
TGTGCCAGCAGTGATCTTACTAGACGGGGCTTCACTGAAGCTTTCTTT
>-|TRBV29-1|TRBJ1-4|-
CSVDLGSDEKLFF
TGCAGCGTTGATCTTGGGTCGGATGAAAAACTGTTTTTT
>-|TRBV5-1|TRBJ2-1|few
CASSPGVNEQFF
TGCGCCAGCAGCCCCGGAGTCAATGAGCAGTTCTTC
>-|TRBV21-1|TRBJ1-2|many
CASTGQGTGYTF
TGTGCCAGCACCGGACAGGGTACGGGCTACACCTTC
>-|TRBV19|TRBJ2-7|-
CASSNTYEQYF
TGTGCCAGTAGTAATACCTACGAGCAGTACTTC
>-|TRBV19|TRBJ2-2|few
CASSIPGELFF
TGTGCCAGTAGTATACCCGGGGAGCTGTTTTTT
>-|TRBV5-1|TRBJ2-4|-
CASSQRQGEAKNIQYF
TGCGCCAGCAGCCAGAGGCAGGGCGAAGCCAAAAACATTCAGTACTTC
>-|TRBV18|TRBJ1-5|-
CASSHAGNNQPQHF
TGTGCCAGCTCACACGCCGGGAACAATCAGCCCCAGCATTTT
>TRBD1|TRBV29-1|TRBJ2-7|few
CSVRQGRSYEQYF
TGCAGCGTTCGACAGGGGCGCTCCTACGAGCAGTACTTC
>TRBD1|TRBV25-1|TRBJ2-3|-
CASSEYRGRTDTQYF
TGTGCCAGCAGTGAATACAGGGGGCGAACAGATACGCAGTATTTT
>TRBD1|TRBV29-1|TRBJ2-7|-
CSVESQGVTEQYF
TGCAGCGTTGAGTCCCAGGGGGTGACCGAGCAGTACTTC